The clone carrying this TCR beta chain was seen only a few times. This sample is part of a study of T cell repertoires in cytomegalovirus infection. TCRdb reprocessed the reads via MiXCR and lists one record per CDR3 protein. The data contain more than 400,000 distinct CDR3 sequences, more than 20% of them singletons. Per the germline V gene, CDR1 is MNHEY and CDR2 is SVGEGT. Trimming took 5 bases from V and 0 from J; bases not matched to a gene: 16. The CDR3 totals 19 residues. J is TRBJ1-2 and V is TRBV6-2 or TRBV6-3, with 9 positions matching TRBD1. The receptor was isolated from a human donor in good health (CMV status not recorded). Some clones in this sample may be carry-over from other donors' samples. Sequenced sample: PBMCs. CDR3: CASSGSPPGQGLTNYGYTF. DNA of the CDR3: TGTGCCAGCAGTGGGAGCCCTCCGGGACAGGGTCTCACTAACTATGGCTACACCTTC.